What follows describes a single T cell receptor (beta chain). As yet, its antigen is unknown. This record comes from a study of CXCR3-negative and CXCR3-positive naive CD8 T cells. Study context: About 135 million TRB reads in total, about 1.5 +/- 0.3 million per library. Points from the study as a whole: TRB CDR3 properties were used to infer TCR strength, and surface CD5 was comparable between naive subsets. Naive cells positive for CXCR3 carried more hydrophobic TRB CDR3s than CXCR3-negative ones. Similar TRBV-TRBJ gene usage was seen in naive CXCR3-negative and CXCR3-positive cells, but not in memory cells.

The germline V gene has CDR1 SNHLY and CDR2 FYNNEI. CDR3 size: 15 residues. With UMI labels, 5' RACE was used to prepare the TRB cDNA libraries. TCRdb re-called the 5' RACE reads and catalogs CDR3 proteins one per entry, DNA excluded. The sample's table shows about 56,000 distinct CDR3 sequences. Sequences were obtained from naive CXCR3+ CD8+ T cells from blood. As for subset: CD45RO-CCR7+CD27+CD95- naive CD8+ T cells expressing CXCR3 (TNR3+). This sequence originates from a human donor in good health. Some clones in this sample may be carry-over from other donors' samples. The genes are TRBV2 and TRBJ1-2; TCRdb's assignment of TRBD1 cannot be checked, as there is no DNA. The CDR3 is CASSPGTGTNYGYTF.